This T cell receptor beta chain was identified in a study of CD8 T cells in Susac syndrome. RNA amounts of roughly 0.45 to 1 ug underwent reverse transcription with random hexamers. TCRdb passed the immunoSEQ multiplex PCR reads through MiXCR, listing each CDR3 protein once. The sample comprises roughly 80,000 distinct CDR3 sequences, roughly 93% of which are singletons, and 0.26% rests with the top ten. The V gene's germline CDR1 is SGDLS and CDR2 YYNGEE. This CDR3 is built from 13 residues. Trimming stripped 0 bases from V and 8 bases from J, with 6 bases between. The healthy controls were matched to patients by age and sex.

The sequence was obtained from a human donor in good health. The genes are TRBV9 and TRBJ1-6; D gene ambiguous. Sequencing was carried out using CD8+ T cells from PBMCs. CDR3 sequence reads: CASSVGEDSPLHF. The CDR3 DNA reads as TGTGCCAGCAGCGTAGGGGAGGATTCACCCCTCCACTTT.